The 8 T cell receptor beta chains below were found in one sample sequenced in a study of T cell clones after liver transplantation (dated by TCRdb to the late 2010s). Libraries were built with the immunoSEQ multiplex PCR assay. Imported from immuneACCESS, the table was reduced by TCRdb to in-frame sequences with V and J called. These copies leave out some clones; in studies compared against another copy, an unresolved V gene accounts for under half, and the cause of the remainder is not known. This sample has about 74,000 clones in its table, and about 80% of those were observed once. The top ten clones comprise about 0.6% of the sample. What this sample's time point label stands for: pre-transplant. The specimen was CD4+ T cells from blood, collected before liver transplant. The receptors were sampled from a human donor who received a liver transplant.

The rearrangement uses TRBV19 and TRBJ2-7, with TRBD1 as a possible D gene (6 bases). The CDR3 extends over 14 amino acids. V was trimmed by 5 bases and J by 0 bases, leaving 11 bases between them. CDR1 and CDR2 from the germline V gene are LNHDA and SQIVND (reference sequence). CDR3 loop: CASSPQGSSYEQYF. The CDR3 coding sequence is TGTGCCAGTAGTCCCCAGGGGAGCTCCTACGAGCAGTACTTC.

This chain links TRBV11-3 with TRBJ2-5; possibly TRBD2 for D (5 bases). The CDR3 loop spans 15 amino acids. CDR1 is SGHNT and CDR2 is YENEEA in the germline V gene. V shed 5 bases and J shed 5 bases, with 18 bases lying between them. The CDR3 sequence: CASSQSYKPGETQYF. CDR3 coding DNA: TGTGCCAGCAGCCAAAGCTATAAGCCGGGGGAGACCCAGTACTTC.

The chain combines TRBV5-1 with TRBJ1-2, with a tentative D call TRBD1 (6 bases). The CDR3 totals 16 residues. CDR1 and CDR2 from the germline V gene are SGHRS and YFSETQ. Trimming shortened V by 4 bases and J by 3 bases, and 19 bases separated the two germline ends. The CDR3 DNA sequence: TGCGCCAGCAGCGACAAAACAGGGTTTGTTTACTATGGCTACACCTTC. It codes for CASSDKTGFVYYGYTF.

The chain joins TRBV7-2 to TRBJ2-1; 8 bases match TRBD2. Germline-derived CDR1 and CDR2 are SGHTA and FQGNSA. After removal of 4 bases from V and 4 bases from J, the junction contained 6 bases not matched to a gene. The CDR3 is 15 amino acids. The chain's CDR3 is CASSSGGGVYNEQFF. The CDR3 bases are TGTGCCAGCAGCTCCGGGGGGGGAGTGTACAATGAGCAGTTCTTC.

This clone showed up just a few times. This chain connects TRBV5-1 to TRBJ1-4; D gene ambiguous. Germline assignment: CDR1 SGHRS and CDR2 YFSETQ. Trimming removed 6 bases from V and 0 bases from J, with 12 bases in between. This CDR3 spans 15 amino acids. Written as DNA, the CDR3 is TGCGCCAGCACTTACGACACCTCAACTAATGAAAAACTGTTTTTT. Translation gives CASTYDTSTNEKLFF.

This chain joins TRBV19 and TRBJ1-4; 7 nucleotides line up with TRBD1. Trimming cost V 5 bases and J 8 bases; bases outside gene matches: 11. CDR3 length: 15 residues. Germline V gene sequence: CDR1 LNHDA, CDR2 SQIVND (reference sequence). CDR3 bases: TGTGCCAGTAGTCCCCGACAGGGAAAACAAGAAAAACTGTTTTTT. It codes for CASSPRQGKQEKLFF.

This chain connects TRBV28 to TRBJ2-2; 9 bases match TRBD1. The CDR3 contains 17 residues. V shed 6 bases and J 0 bases; nucleotides not matched to a gene: 8. Germline-derived CDR1 and CDR2 are MDHEN and SYDVKM. The CDR3 spells CASSPGTGRANTGELFF. CDR3 nucleotides: TGTGCCAGCAGCCCCGGGACAGGGAGGGCGAACACCGGGGAGCTGTTTTTT.

A single count supports this clone. This sequence joins TRBV10-1 and TRBJ2-1, with 7 nucleotides matching TRBD2. The junction had 4 bases not matched to a gene; V was cut back by 4 bases and J by 7 bases. CDR1 is WNHNN, CDR2 SYGVQD, per germline (reference sequence). The CDR3 consists of 13 residues. CDR3 sequence reads: CASSAGGVNEQFF. The CDR3 bases are TGCGCCAGCAGTGCGGGAGGTGTTAATGAGCAGTTCTTC.